This entry lists 2 T cell receptor beta chains sequenced from one sample in a study of cytomegalovirus exposure and HLA in healthy donors (dated by TCRdb to 2016 to 2017). The library relied on the immunoSEQ multiplex PCR assay. For the multiplex PCR, a mixture combining 60 forward primers for TCR Vbeta segments and 13 reverse primers for TCR Jbeta segments was used. Drawn from immuneACCESS, this table holds only the in-frame rearrangements with V and J called that TCRdb kept. Clones are partly lost; checked studies trace under half to an unresolved V gene and leave the rest unexplained. Counted in this sample were 150,000 or so clones; about 76% of them appeared once. The top ten hold approximately 8% of the sample. Sequenced material: PBMCs. The source of these receptors is a man aged 25-45 years in good health and CMV-seropositive.

The chain carries TRBV6-5 and TRBJ2-2; TRBD2 agrees at 14 bases. Per the germline V gene, CDR1 is MNHEY and CDR2 is SVGAGI. There are 12 residues in the CDR3. Trimming took 8 bases from V and 13 from J; bases not matched to a gene: 3. As DNA, the CDR3 is TGTGCCAGCGGACTAGCGGGGGGTGGGCTGTTTTTT. Translation: CASGLAGGGLFF.

The V gene is TRBV11-2, the J gene TRBJ2-5, with TRBD1 identical over 7 bases. This CDR3 spans 15 amino acids. The germline CDR1 and CDR2 sequences are SGHAT and FQNNGV. Trimming removed 1 base from V and 2 bases from J; junction bases left unmatched: 4. The DNA for the CDR3 is TGTGCCAGCAGCTTAGGGTCAGGGGGACAAGAGACCCAGTACTTC. Protein: CASSLGSGGQETQYF.